This T cell receptor (beta chain) was obtained from a study of blood T cells in healthy people across ages. For this clonotype: Its target is unknown.

V shed 6 bases and J 13 bases; nucleotides not matched to a gene: 20. CDR3 size: 15 residues. Germline assignment: CDR1 DFQATT and CDR2 SNEGSKA (reference sequence). Primed by a sample-barcoded 5' primer and a J-beta primer mix, a second PCR proceeded for about 6 to 12 cycles. TCRdb redid the calling of the 5' RACE reads with MiXCR, one entry per CDR3 protein. The sample gives approximately 900,000 distinct CDR3 sequences, about 48% of which show up once; roughly 13% is in the top ten. General study points: Age brought a roughly linear fall in TCR beta diversity measured per million T cells.

Source material: blood. This chain joins TRBV20-1 and TRBJ2-4; 8 bases agree with TRBD1. The sequence came from a man aged 25-40 years in good health. The CDR3 DNA sequence: TGCAGTGCGAGTCTACCGGGACAGGATTTTGGGGAGCAGTACTTC. This sequence encodes CSASLPGQDFGEQYF.